Sequencing of this T cell receptor beta chain was carried out in a study of shared clonotypes between healthy human individuals. Study-wide results and caveats: Investigators expected sequencing depth to affect clonotype sharing among donors.

Samples underwent the assay at deep level. TCRdb's copy holds only in-frame clones and misses some; the assay was immunoSEQ multiplex PCR. The table has 2 million to 2.5 million clones, around 95% seen once; the top ten hold roughly 0.13%. HIV-negative, healthy adults without recent acute infections or vaccinations were the donors. Germline V gene data show CDR1 as MNHEY and CDR2 as SMNVEV (reference sequence). V trimming: 5 bases; J trimming: 3 bases; junction bases outside the gene matches: 5. This CDR3 is 14 amino acids long. With regard to this clone: Its target is not known.

This clonotype was sampled from a man between 18 and 35 years old in good health. The sequenced material came from naive CD4+ T cells sorted from blood. Indicated subset: CD45RA+ positively selected. The chain employs TRBV27 and TRBJ1-1, with 8 nucleotides matching TRBD1. The CDR3 protein is CASSPRTGHTEAFF. CDR3 in DNA: TGTGCCAGCAGTCCACGGACAGGGCACACTGAAGCTTTCTTT.